This TCR beta chain emerged from a study of radiation and T cells in renal cell carcinoma. General study results and limits: From baseline, blood top tumor clonotypes peaked at 2 weeks post-radiation. Baseline intratumoral clonotype presence is unknown without pretreatment biopsies.

Assay used: immunoSEQ multiplex PCR; TCRdb lists only in-frame clones, some missing. The table shows about 140,000 clones, with roughly 90% occurring only once. As for time point: blood 4 weeks post-SBRT, at nephrectomy. Treatment specified: 15 Gy SBRT to primary tumor, nephrectomy 4 weeks later. Nephrectomy followed 15 Gy stereotactic body radiation by 4 weeks. Details on this clone: What it binds is not known.

The germline CDR1 and CDR2 sequences are LNHDA and SQIVND (reference sequence). The J segment lost 2 bases and the V segment lost 7 bases, leaving 4 bases of the junction unmatched. The CDR3 covers 14 residues. This chain links TRBV19 with TRBJ1-2, with TRBD1 matching 10 bases. The source material was blood, sampled from a patient whose treatment included radiotherapy and nephrectomy. The receptor was derived from a woman aged 45 to 65 with renal cell carcinoma. CDR3 sequence reads: CASIRQGANYGYTF. The CDR3 region has the DNA TGTGCCAGTATCCGACAGGGGGCGAACTATGGCTACACCTTC.